Shown below are 22 T cell receptor beta chains from a single sample sequenced in a study of cytomegalovirus exposure and HLA in healthy donors. The table came from immunoSEQ multiplex PCR; TCRdb's copy has only in-frame clones and leaves some out. In the table there are about 63,000 clones, roughly nine tenths of which are singletons. Sequenced material: PBMCs. Source of these receptors: a woman aged 18-30 years in good health and CMV-seronegative.

The J gene is TRBJ2-4, the V gene TRBV28; a weak D match, TRBD1 (5 bases). This CDR3 is 15 amino acids long. Germline-derived CDR1 and CDR2 are MDHEN and SYDVKM. Trimming took 2 bases from V and 6 from J, leaving 14 bases between them. The CDR3 here is CASSLGPQQGNIQYF. CDR3 sequence (DNA): TGTGCCAGCAGTTTAGGACCGCAGCAGGGAAACATTCAGTACTTC. Full variable domain (missing parts from reference TRBV28 and TRBJ2-4): DVKVTQSSRYLVKRTGEKVFLECVQDMDHENMFWYRQDPGLGLRLIYFSYDVKMKEKGDIPEGYSVSREKKERFSLILESASTNQTSMYLCASSLGPQQGNIQYFGAGTRLSVL.

This rearrangement joins TRBV6-1 to TRBJ2-5, with 8 bases lining up with TRBD2. CDR3 size: 17 residues. The V gene's germline CDR1 is MNHNS and CDR2 SASEGT. V lost 1 base, J lost 0 bases, and 7 bases stayed unmatched. The CDR3 nucleotides are TGTGCCAGCAGTGAAGAGGCGGGGGGCGGATACCAAGAGACCCAGTACTTC. It is translated as CASSEEAGGGYQETQYF.

This clone was picked up one time. V is TRBV11-1 and J is TRBJ2-1; 7 bases match TRBD2. Trimming took 4 bases from V and 5 from J; bases not matched to a gene: 8. The CDR3 length is 15 residues. CDR1 and CDR2 from the germline V gene are SGHAT and FQDESV (reference sequence). The CDR3 sequence: CASSSSGKGDNEQFF. CDR3 nucleotides: TGTGCCAGCAGCTCGAGCGGGAAAGGGGACAATGAGCAGTTCTTC.

This rearrangement joins TRBV11-2 to TRBJ2-3, with 9 bases aligning to TRBD2. Germline V gene lookup returns CDR1 SGHAT and CDR2 FQNNGV. The CDR3 is made up of 14 amino acids. V trimming: 3 bases; J trimming: 7 bases; junction bases outside the gene matches: 5. CDR3 loop: CASSFPSGAHTQYF. The DNA for the CDR3 is TGTGCCAGCAGCTTTCCTAGCGGGGCCCATACGCAGTATTTT. Together with reference TRBV11-2 and TRBJ2-3, the CDR3 gives the full variable domain: EAGVAQSPRYKIIEKRQSVAFWCNPISGHATLYWYQQILGQGPKLLIQFQNNGVVDDSQLPKDRFSAERLKGVDSTLKIQPAKLEDSAVYLCASSFPSGAHTQYFGPGTRLTVL.

The chain carries TRBV7-2 and TRBJ1-2, with D hard to call. Germline lookup yields CDR1 SGHTA and CDR2 FQGNSA. Trimming cost V 1 base and J 5 bases, with 8 bases left between them. The CDR3 is made up of 13 amino acids. The CDR3: CASSLERRYGYTF. CDR3 nucleotide sequence: TGTGCCAGCAGCTTAGAACGGAGGTATGGCTACACCTTC.

The gene calls are TRBV28 and TRBJ2-1; tentatively, D is TRBD1 (6 bases). The V gene lost 9 bases and the J gene lost 0 bases, with 15 bases spanning the gap. From germline, CDR1 is MDHEN and CDR2 SYDVKM. The CDR3 is made up of 15 amino acids. In nucleotides, the CDR3 is TGTGCCAGTGCCACTACAGGGAGCTCCTACAATGAGCAGTTCTTC. This codes for CASATTGSSYNEQFF.

The gene calls are TRBV5-8 and TRBJ1-2; TRBD1 aligns across 7 bases. This CDR3 contains 15 residues. CDR1 is SGHTS and CDR2 is YDEGEE in the germline V gene. After removal of 4 bases from V and 5 bases from J, the junction contained 11 bases not matched to a gene. The CDR3 reads CASSLGQNPFYGYTF. The CDR3 bases are TGTGCCAGCAGCCTGGGACAGAACCCTTTTTATGGCTACACCTTC.

CDR3 bases: TGTGCCAGTCCTCCAGTCACTGGAAACACCATATATTTT. Amino acid sequence: CASPPVTGNTIYF. V gene TRBV19 combines with J gene TRBJ1-3; D call uncertain. The CDR3 has 13 amino acids. The germline CDR1 and CDR2 sequences are LNHDA and SQIVND (reference sequence). V gave up 8 bases and J gave up 2 bases, with 10 bases separating them.

The V gene is TRBV19, the J gene TRBJ1-5; tentative D call: TRBD1 (5 bases). V lost 6 bases and J 6 bases, leaving 15 bases between the germline ends. The CDR3 length is 14 residues. Per germline, CDR1 LNHDA and CDR2 SQIVND (reference sequence). The chain's CDR3 is CASRPTGEVQPQHF. CDR3 coding DNA: TGTGCCAGTAGACCTACAGGTGAGGTTCAGCCCCAGCATTTT.

This chain connects TRBV10-1 to TRBJ2-1; the match to TRBD2 covers 12 bases. Germline assignment: CDR1 WNHNN and CDR2 SYGVQD (reference sequence). CDR3 length: 15 amino acids. The junction had 4 bases not matched to a gene; V was cut back by 3 bases and J by 7 bases. In DNA, the CDR3 is TGCGCCAGCAGTGATCCTAGCGGGAGGGGGAATGAGCAGTTCTTC. The encoded protein is CASSDPSGRGNEQFF.

This clone occurred once. V gene TRBV19 combines with J gene TRBJ2-7; D remains ambiguous. The germline V gene encodes CDR1 LNHDA and CDR2 SQIVND (reference sequence). The CDR3 length is 13 residues. The V end was cut by 7 bases, the J end by 2 bases, with 12 bases between. CDR3 sequence: CASTVGRPYEQYF. CDR3 in DNA: TGTGCCAGTACTGTGGGCAGACCCTACGAGCAGTACTTC.

The V gene is TRBV10-3, the J gene TRBJ2-7; 8 nucleotides match TRBD1. The CDR3 contains 12 residues. Trimming took 9 bases from V and 4 from J; bases not matched to a gene: 5. The V gene's germline CDR1 is ENHRY and CDR2 SYGVKD. CDR3 bases: TGTGCCATAATGGACAGGGAGTACGAGCAGTACTTC. Translating gives CAIMDREYEQYF.

The chain joins TRBV19 to TRBJ2-7; 12 bases line up with TRBD2. Germline CDR1 is LNHDA and CDR2 is SQIVND (reference sequence). Germline trimming cut 5 bases from V and 8 bases from J; bases unmatched to any gene: 10. The CDR3 sequence is 15 residues long. The CDR3 loop is CASSATTSGGPQQYF. Here the CDR3 DNA reads TGTGCCAGTAGTGCGACGACTAGCGGGGGACCGCAGCAGTACTTC.

J is TRBJ2-1 and V is TRBV6-4; D perhaps matches TRBD2 (7 bases). This CDR3 has 15 amino acids. The germline V gene encodes CDR1 MRHNA and CDR2 SNTAGT. The V end lost 3 bases, the J end lost 8 bases, and 17 bases lay between the germline ends. This CDR3 reads CASSEKEGGGYEQFF. Here the CDR3 DNA reads TGTGCCAGCAGTGAAAAAGAAGGCGGGGGCTATGAGCAGTTCTTC.

This rearrangement joins TRBV7-2 to TRBJ2-2; D may be TRBD2 (9 bases). V was cut by 5 bases and J by 5 bases, with 18 bases left in between. CDR3 length: 16 amino acids. CDR1 and CDR2 (germline): SGHTA, FQGNSA. The CDR3 sequence: CASSPQGAGGTGELFF. Here the CDR3 DNA reads TGTGCCAGCAGCCCCCAGGGGGCGGGGGGGACCGGGGAGCTGTTTTTT.

The chain joins TRBV6-5 to TRBJ2-7; D is ambiguous. Trimming removed 4 bases from V and 3 bases from J, with 4 bases in between. Germline V CDR1 and CDR2: MNHEY, SVGAGI. This CDR3 contains 11 residues. As DNA, the CDR3 is TGTGCCAGCAGTTCCTACTACGAGCAGTACTTC. This gives the protein CASSSYYEQYF.

The V and J genes are TRBV19 and TRBJ2-7; 9 bases line up with TRBD1. In germline, CDR1 is LNHDA, CDR2 SQIVND (reference sequence). The CDR3 totals 14 residues. The V gene end was trimmed by 6 bases and the J gene end by 3 bases; junction bases not matched to a gene: 6. CDR3 nucleotide sequence: TGTGCCAGTAGCACAGGGGGCGTTATCTACGAGCAGTACTTC. Translated, it gives CASSTGGVIYEQYF.

The sample holds a few counts of this clone. The CDR3 spells CSVAFGGNEQYF. The DNA of the CDR3 is TGCAGCGTTGCTTTTGGGGGCAACGAGCAGTACTTC. The chain joins TRBV29-1 to TRBJ2-7; maybe TRBD1 (6 bases). Germline V lookup: CDR1 SQVTM, CDR2 ANQGSEA. The V end lost 4 bases, the J end lost 5 bases, and 12 bases lay between the germline ends. The CDR3 is 12 amino acids.

The chain has TRBV5-5 and TRBJ2-5; D perhaps matches TRBD2 (6 bases). This CDR3 is built from 14 residues. V shed 0 bases and J shed 5 bases, with 11 bases lying between them. The germline CDR1 and CDR2 sequences are SGHKS and YYEKEE (reference sequence). CDR3 DNA: TGTGCCAGCAGCTTGGACTTGAGCGGGGAGACCCAGTACTTC. Translation gives CASSLDLSGETQYF.

The chain couples TRBV4-1 to TRBJ2-4; 7 nucleotides align to TRBD2. The CDR3 runs 17 residues. V lost 1 base and J lost 2; bases outside the gene matches: 8. Per germline, CDR1 MGHRA and CDR2 YSYEKL. CDR3: CASSQVGGVDTKNIQYF. Here the CDR3 DNA reads TGCGCCAGCAGCCAAGTGGGGGGGGTTGATACCAAAAACATTCAGTACTTC.

The V call is TRBV7-9, the J call TRBJ2-1; TRBD2 might be the D (6 bases). V lost 0 bases and J lost 6, with 12 bases in between. The V gene's germline CDR1 is SEHNR and CDR2 FQNEAQ (reference sequence). The CDR3 spans 15 residues. The CDR3, as DNA: TGTGCCAGCAGCTTAGCGGGGGGTTGGCCCAATGAGCAGTTCTTC. Amino acid sequence: CASSLAGGWPNEQFF. The full variable domain, its missing parts supplied by reference TRBV7-9 and TRBJ2-1, is DTGVSQNPRHKITKRGQNVTFRCDPISEHNRLYWYRQTLGQGPEFLTYFQNEAQLEKSRLLSDRFSAERPKGSFSTLEIQRTEQGDSAMYLCASSLAGGWPNEQFFGPGTRLTVL.

The chain uses TRBV2 and TRBJ2-7, with 9 bases that match TRBD2. This CDR3 has 16 residues. V was pared by 1 base and J by 0 bases, with 4 bases of the junction left unmatched. Per the germline V gene, CDR1 is SNHLY and CDR2 is FYNNEI. Here the CDR3 reads CASSEVAGGSSYEQYF. The CDR3 bases are TGTGCCAGCAGTGAAGTTGCGGGAGGGAGCTCCTACGAGCAGTACTTC.